Listed below are T cell receptor beta chains from one sample, sequenced in a study of T cell responses to AZD1222 COVID-19 vaccine. Clones were sequenced by immunoSEQ multiplex PCR, and TCRdb holds only the in-frame ones, with some missing. The sample has tens of thousands of clones, 85% to 90% seen once. The sequenced sample was peripheral blood, obtained on day 0 of AZD1222 vaccination. The receptors come from an adult in good health. The CDR3 runs from the conserved cysteine through the conserved F or W. A D gene is named only where the DNA matches it firmly. Not all rows give a size; the values are once, few, many and, for expanded clones, a class.

>TRBJ1-5|NA|NA|TRBV7-9
CASSPKWGPQHF
TGTGCCAGCAGCCCCAAGTGGGGGCCCCAGCATTTT
>TRBJ2-2|NA|NA|TRBV11-3
CASSLVANTGELFF
TGTGCCAGCAGCTTAGTCGCTAACACCGGGGAGCTGTTTTTT
>TRBJ1-5|NA|NA|TRBV4-1
CASSPKLSRASNQPQHF
TGCGCCAGCAGCCCCAAACTAAGCAGGGCTAGCAATCAGCCCCAGCATTTT
>TRBJ1-6|NA|NA|TRBV4-1
CASSQVEGNSPLHF
TGCGCCAGCAGCCAAGTTGAAGGAAACTCACCCCTCCACTTT
>TRBJ2-7|NA|TRBD1|TRBV19
CASRHQAGQVDEQYF
TGTGCCAGTAGACACCAGGCAGGACAGGTCGACGAGCAGTACTTC
>TRBJ1-1|NA|NA|TRBV7-9
CASSFTGRGTEAFF
TGTGCCAGCAGCTTCACAGGGCGAGGCACTGAAGCTTTCTTT
>TRBJ1-4|NA|TRBD1|TRBV5-1
CASSKTGGGNEKLFF
TGCGCCAGCAGCAAGACAGGGGGTGGTAATGAAAAACTGTTTTTT
>TRBJ2-1|NA|TRBD2|TRBV7-3
CASSLSGTRGYNEQFF
TGTGCCAGCAGCTTATCCGGGACTAGAGGTTACAATGAGCAGTTCTTC
>TRBJ1-5|NA|NA|TRBV2
CASSRQDPGAQHF
TGTGCCAGCAGTCGACAGGACCCAGGGGCCCAGCATTTT
>TRBJ2-5|NA|NA|TRBV21-1
CASSKGGSGSETQYF
TGTGCCAGCAGCAAAGGAGGTTCCGGGAGCGAGACCCAGTACTTC
>TRBJ1-4|NA|NA|TRBV18
CASSPSASTNEKLFF
TGTGCCAGCTCACCAAGCGCGAGCACTAATGAAAAACTGTTTTTT
>TRBJ2-5|NA|TRBD1|TRBV4-2
CASSQGGQAETQYF
TGTGCCAGCAGCCAAGGGGGACAGGCTGAGACCCAGTACTTC
>TRBJ1-6|NA|NA|TRBV11-2
CASSAGTDSPLHF
TGTGCCAGCAGCGCCGGGACTGATTCACCCCTCCACTTT
>TRBJ2-2|NA|TRBD2|TRBV11-1
CASSWTSGRNGELFF
TGTGCCAGCAGTTGGACTAGCGGGAGGAACGGGGAGCTGTTTTTT
>TRBJ1-6|NA|NA|TRBV19
CASSPTGNSPLHF
TGTGCCAGTAGTCCGACCGGTAATTCACCCCTCCACTTT
>TRBJ2-7|NA|NA|TRBV9
CASSVGSGTLNEQYF
TGTGCCAGCAGCGTCGGTAGCGGTACCCTAAACGAGCAGTACTTC
>TRBJ2-3|NA|NA|TRBV12-5
CASGRTLSPDTQYF
TGTGCTAGTGGACGGACATTATCCCCAGATACGCAGTATTTT
>TRBJ1-5|NA|TRBD1|TRBV6-5
CASTGGIAQPQHF
TGTGCCAGCACAGGGGGTATAGCTCAGCCCCAGCATTTT
>TRBJ2-1|few|TRBD2|TRBV10-2
CASNVGLAGPHNEQFF
TGCGCCAGCAATGTCGGACTAGCGGGGCCCCACAATGAGCAGTTCTTC
>TRBJ1-4|once|NA|TRBV30
CAWRQGVEKLFF
TGTGCCTGGAGACAGGGAGTAGAAAAACTGTTTTTT
>TRBJ2-1|NA|TRBD2|TRBV10-1
CASSERLAGAYNEQFF
TGCGCCAGCAGTGAGAGGCTAGCGGGAGCCTACAATGAGCAGTTCTTC
>TRBJ2-7|NA|NA|TRBV5-1
CASSLGGSGYYEQYF
TGCGCCAGCAGCTTGGGGGGGAGTGGATACTACGAGCAGTACTTC
>TRBJ2-6|NA|NA|TRBV7-3
CASSLIARTVSGANVLTF
TGTGCCAGCAGCTTGATTGCCCGGACAGTCTCTGGGGCCAACGTCCTGACTTTC
>TRBJ1-5|NA|TRBD1|TRBV7-2
CASSLATGGVNQPQHF
TGTGCCAGCAGCTTAGCGACAGGGGGCGTGAATCAGCCCCAGCATTTT
>TRBJ2-5|NA|TRBD2|TRBV4-1
CASSPGLAGRETQYF
TGCGCCAGCAGCCCCGGACTAGCGGGACGCGAGACCCAGTACTTC
>TRBJ2-1|NA|NA|TRBV12-5
CASGLVPPIPYNEQFF
TGTGCTAGTGGTTTGGTACCGCCGATTCCCTACAATGAGCAGTTCTTC
>TRBJ2-5|NA|NA|TRBV10-3
CAISESGGAEGTQYF
TGTGCCATCAGTGAGTCGGGGGGGGCCGAAGGGACCCAGTACTTC
>TRBJ1-6|NA|NA|TRBV19
CASSMFLPGTSVSPLHF
TGTGCCAGTAGTATGTTTTTGCCGGGGACCTCTGTGTCACCCCTCCACTTT
>TRBJ2-3|NA|NA|TRBV13
CASSLSDTQYF
TGTGCCAGCAGCTTGTCAGATACGCAGTATTTT
>TRBJ2-1|NA|NA|TRBV29-1
CSAGAGYNEQFF
TGCAGCGCCGGCGCGGGGTACAATGAGCAGTTCTTC
>TRBJ1-1|NA|NA|TRBV6-5
CASSYSTEAFF
TGTGCCAGCAGTTACTCGACTGAAGCTTTCTTT
>TRBJ2-1|NA|TRBD2|TRBV4-2
CASSQSAGEPAYNEQFF
TGTGCCAGCAGCCAATCAGCGGGGGAGCCGGCCTACAATGAGCAGTTCTTC
>TRBJ2-1|once|NA|TRBV9
CASSVDGTSYNEQFF
TGTGCCAGCAGCGTAGACGGGACTTCCTACAATGAGCAGTTCTTC
>TRBJ2-7|NA|TRBD1|TRBV10-2
CASKGQGFSYEQYF
TGCGCCAGCAAAGGACAGGGGTTCTCCTACGAGCAGTACTTC
>TRBJ2-3|NA|NA|TRBV5-1
CASSPQARTDYQTQYF
TGCGCCAGCAGCCCCCAAGCCCGGACGGACTACCAGACGCAGTATTTT
>TRBJ2-3|NA|NA|TRBV6-5
CASTRGDTQYF
TGTGCCAGCACAAGGGGTGATACGCAGTATTTT
>TRBJ1-1|NA|NA|TRBV5-1
CASSPRTGTEAFF
TGCGCCAGCAGCCCGCGCACGGGCACTGAAGCTTTCTTT
>TRBJ1-4|NA|NA|TRBV21-1
CASSKGDRVFATNEKLFF
TGTGCCAGCAGCAAAGGGGACAGGGTCTTTGCAACTAATGAAAAACTGTTTTTT
>TRBJ1-5|NA|TRBD1|TRBV4-1
CASSNPYRGRSNQPQHF
TGCGCCAGCAGCAATCCCTACAGGGGGCGAAGCAATCAGCCCCAGCATTTT